This T cell receptor beta chain was captured by sequencing in a study of T cell repertoires in cytomegalovirus infection (dated by TCRdb to the late 2010s). About the full investigation: The peptide stimulations were aimed at well-studied HLA-B-restricted epitopes as well as recently identified HLA-C-restricted CMV epitopes, whose presentation resists viral immunomodulation. The HLA type of each donor mattered for the analysis, because public TCR beta signatures pointed to carriage of CMV infection along with the matching HLA type. Study-wide conclusions, independent of this receptor: Cumulative frequency of public TCR beta family members discriminated carriers of CMV infection plus the relevant HLA type in this cohort and an independent approximately 370-donor cohort. The ex vivo response was dominated by HLA-C-restricted CMV-specific TCR beta clonotypes, which also provided the single most frequent clonotype in two of eight donors.

The sequencer was an Illumina HiSeq 1500. In TCRdb, the public reads were trimmed at Q25 with fastp and aligned with MiXCR, with productive beta chains retained. Each entry merges the rows of one CDR3 protein and shows their most common DNA and genes. The table for this sample lists some 560,000 distinct CDR3 sequences; just under 40% of them were counted only once. The ten largest clones represent 40% to 60% of the sample. For this clonotype: Which antigen it targets is not known. Nothing much larger sits one base from this clone, and base qualities are not available.

The sample's treatment or condition label is to be understood as: in vitro stimulation with specific CMV peptide epitopes to enrich CMV-specific T cells. The CDR3 holds 16 amino acids from the cysteine to the phenylalanine. Here the CDR3 DNA is all that survives: 48 bases in frame from base 1. CDR1 and CDR2, looked up from the germline V gene, are SGHAT and FQNNGV. The germline V end is reduced by 5 bases and the J end by 5 bases; junction bases left unmatched: 11. The sequence joins TRBV11-2 to TRBJ2-1; 8 bases in between match TRBD2. The TCR comes from a human donor in good health (CMV status not recorded). Some clones in this sample may be carry-over from other donors' samples. The sequenced sample was cultured PBMCs, obtained from culture after CMV antigen stimulation. The sequenced DNA: TGTGCCAGCAGCCCGAAACTAGCGGTGTCGAACAATGAGCAGTTCTTC. The resulting protein is CASSPKLAVSNNEQFF.